The 29 T cell receptor beta chains presented below share a single source sample, sequenced in a study of cytomegalovirus exposure and HLA in healthy donors (dated by TCRdb to the late 2010s). The library was built by means of the immunoSEQ multiplex PCR assay. The source is immuneACCESS, and TCRdb retained only in-frame sequences with V and J called. Part of the clones is not carried over; for the studies checked, unresolved V genes explain less than half of this, and the remainder is unexplained. For this sample the table gives fewer than 200,000 clones, of which about 90% were detected only once. Jointly, the top ten make up around 3.1% of the sample. Sample: PBMCs. All receptors derive from a woman aged 18-29 years in good health and CMV-seropositive.

The chain combines TRBV27 with TRBJ1-1, with 7 nucleotides matching TRBD1. Germline-derived CDR1 and CDR2 are MNHEY and SMNVEV (reference sequence). Trimming at V came to 6 bases and at J to 0 bases, leaving 7 bases not matched to a gene. The CDR3 loop spans 15 amino acids. CDR3 sequence reads: CASSFVDRMNTEAFF. DNA of the CDR3: TGTGCCAGCAGCTTCGTGGACAGGATGAACACTGAAGCTTTCTTT.

The V and J genes are TRBV6-1 and TRBJ1-5, with D possibly being TRBD1 (5 bases). Per the germline V gene, CDR1 is MNHNS and CDR2 is SASEGT. Trimming stripped 10 bases from V and 9 bases from J, with 16 bases between. The CDR3 runs to 12 residues. CDR3 DNA: TGTGCCACCAAGAGGGACTCTGGGCCCCAGCATTTT. Translated: CATKRDSGPQHF.

This rearrangement joins TRBV7-9 to TRBJ2-3; TRBD2 aligns across 9 bases. Trimming took 2 bases from V and 0 from J; bases not matched to a gene: 6. Germline CDR1 and CDR2: SEHNR and FQNEAQ (reference sequence). The CDR3 consists of 17 residues. The CDR3 protein is CASSLSSSGTSTDTQYF. The CDR3 DNA reads TGTGCCAGCAGCTTATCGTCTAGCGGGACGAGCACAGATACGCAGTATTTT.

The gene calls are TRBV30 and TRBJ2-3, with 8 bases aligning to TRBD2. CDR1 and CDR2 from the germline V gene are GTSNPN and SVGIG (reference sequence). J gave up 3 bases and V 2 bases, and 7 bases lay outside the gene matches. The CDR3 extends over 15 amino acids. The CDR3 DNA sequence: TGTGCCTGGAGTCCGCTAGCGGGCCGGACAGATACGCAGTATTTT. Translating it yields CAWSPLAGRTDTQYF.

The genes are TRBV11-2 and TRBJ2-1; D is unclear. V was pared by 1 base and J by 9 bases, with 4 bases between. The germline V gene encodes CDR1 SGHAT and CDR2 FQNNGV. This CDR3 contains 11 residues. The CDR3 is CASSLGGEQFF. The CDR3 DNA sequence: TGTGCCAGCAGCTTAGGCGGTGAGCAGTTCTTC.

The rearrangement uses TRBV30 and TRBJ1-2; possibly TRBD1 for D (6 bases). The germline gives CDR1 GTSNPN, CDR2 SVGIG (reference sequence). The ends were cut back, 1 base at V and 8 bases at J, with 11 bases in the middle. The CDR3 is 12 amino acids. In DNA, the CDR3 is TGTGCCTGGAGTGACCAGGGGAACGGCTACACCTTC. It encodes CAWSDQGNGYTF.

The chain uses TRBV2 and TRBJ1-6; 12 nucleotides line up with TRBD1. With 6 bases clipped from V and 18 bases from J, the junction kept 6 bases outside the gene matches. Looked up from germline, CDR1 is SNHLY and CDR2 is FYNNEI. There are 12 residues in the CDR3. The CDR3 DNA reads TGTGCCAGCAGCGGGGACAGGGGGCCGCACCACTTT. It encodes CASSGDRGPHHF.

The chain joins TRBV14 to TRBJ1-2, with unresolved D. V was cut by 4 bases and J by 4 bases, with 16 bases left in between. This CDR3 contains 15 residues. Looked up from germline, CDR1 is SGHDN and CDR2 is FVKESK. The CDR3 here is CASSLTRRGTYGYTF. The CDR3 region has the DNA TGTGCCAGCAGCCTAACAAGGAGAGGAACCTATGGCTACACCTTC.

The rearrangement joins TRBV7-9 to TRBJ2-4; TRBD1 is a possible D gene (6 bases). Germline V lookup: CDR1 SEHNR, CDR2 FQNEAQ (reference sequence). Trimming shortened V by 5 bases and J by 7 bases, and 15 bases separated the two germline ends. The CDR3 has 14 residues. The CDR3 DNA is TGTGCCAGCAGCGCATGGACAGTCGGCAACATTCAGTACTTC. Translated, it gives CASSAWTVGNIQYF.

The rearrangement links TRBV18 to TRBJ2-7; 10 bases match TRBD2. The CDR3 runs to 15 residues. The germline CDR1 and CDR2 sequences are KGHSH and LQKENI. With 0 bases clipped from V and 4 bases from J, the junction kept 3 bases outside the gene matches. The CDR3 is CASSPPSGGLYEQYF. In DNA, the CDR3 is TGTGCCAGCTCACCACCTAGCGGGGGGCTGTACGAGCAGTACTTC.

This chain joins TRBV6-6 and TRBJ1-2; possible D gene TRBD1, 6 bases. The CDR3 has 12 amino acids. Germline-derived CDR1 and CDR2 are MNHNY and SVGAGI (reference sequence). Trimming took off 6 bases at V and 7 bases at J, with 12 bases between the two ends. The CDR3 is CASRAQGVGYTF. The CDR3 DNA reads as TGTGCCAGCAGAGCACAGGGCGTTGGCTACACCTTC.

The CDR3 DNA is TGTGCCAGCAGCCAGGGACTAGCGGGGGGGCCGGGCACCGGGGAGCTGTTTTTT. It translates to CASSQGLAGGPGTGELFF. The V call is TRBV4-2, the J call TRBJ2-2; TRBD2 agrees at 16 bases. V shed 3 bases, J shed 4 bases, and the junction held 5 bases outside the gene matches. The CDR3 spans 18 residues. Germline V gives CDR1 LGHNA, CDR2 YNFKEQ.

V is TRBV19 and J is TRBJ2-7, with TRBD2 matching 7 bases. The junction had 3 bases not matched to a gene; V was cut back by 4 bases and J by 0 bases. Germline V gene sequence: CDR1 LNHDA, CDR2 SQIVND (reference sequence). There are 14 residues in the CDR3. Written as DNA, the CDR3 is TGTGCCAGTAGTAGCGGGAGCCACTCCTACGAGCAGTACTTC. This gives the protein CASSSGSHSYEQYF.

J is TRBJ2-3 and V is TRBV18, with 11 positions matching TRBD2. The CDR3 consists of 16 residues. Losses at the gene ends were 8 bases for V and 2 bases for J; bases not matched to a gene: 9. Germline V CDR1 and CDR2: KGHSH, LQKENI. The CDR3: CASTTSGGRYTDTQYF. CDR3 DNA sequence: TGTGCCAGCACCACTAGCGGGGGCCGTTACACAGATACGCAGTATTTT.

CDR3 in amino acids: CASEGTDTQYF. CDR3 nucleotides: TGCGCCTCGGAGGGCACAGATACGCAGTATTTT. The chain carries TRBV10-2 and TRBJ2-3; D may be TRBD2 (5 bases). CDR3 size: 11 residues. V was pared by 11 bases and J by 1 base, with 7 bases between. From germline, CDR1 is WSHSY and CDR2 SAAADI.

This clone was seen only once. The chain uses TRBV5-1 and TRBJ2-5; TRBD2 might be the D (6 bases). Germline V gives CDR1 SGHRS, CDR2 YFSETQ. This CDR3 is 13 amino acids long. Trimming pared 5 bases from V and 5 bases from J, leaving 13 bases between. Here the CDR3 reads CASRARGGETQYF. CDR3 DNA: TGCGCCAGCAGGGCGCGGGGTGGGGAGACCCAGTACTTC.

V and J are TRBV9 and TRBJ1-4, with D possibly TRBD1 on 5 matching bases. The V end was cut by 3 bases, the J end by 0 bases, with 12 bases between. CDR1 SGDLS and CDR2 YYNGEE come from the germline V gene. The CDR3 loop spans 16 amino acids. This CDR3 is CASSGRTGATNEKLFF. CDR3 bases: TGTGCCAGCAGCGGGCGCACAGGTGCAACTAATGAAAAACTGTTTTTT.

The chain employs TRBV6-5 and TRBJ1-4; TRBD1 matches at 7 bases. CDR3 length equals 16 residues. V trimming: 4 bases; J trimming: 7 bases; junction bases outside the gene matches: 12. The germline gives CDR1 MNHEY, CDR2 SVGAGI. The CDR3 spells CASSSRTGPGSEKLFF. The CDR3 nucleotides read TGTGCCAGCAGTTCTAGGACAGGCCCCGGGTCTGAAAAACTGTTTTTT.

V gene TRBV4-1 combines with J gene TRBJ2-3; possible D gene TRBD2, 6 bases. Deletions cut 0 bases from V and 6 bases from J, with 13 bases between. CDR3 length: 15 residues. CDR1 and CDR2 (germline): MGHRA, YSYEKL. The CDR3 here is CASSQEAGFRDTQYF. The CDR3 DNA reads as TGCGCCAGCAGCCAAGAAGCGGGCTTCAGGGATACGCAGTATTTT.

The CDR3 nucleotides read TGTGCCAGCAGCCCCTCGAGCTGGACAGGGGGGAATGAGCAGTTCTTC. Protein: CASSPSSWTGGNEQFF. The chain is built from TRBV5-6 and TRBJ2-1, with TRBD1 identical over 10 bases. CDR1 is SGHDT, CDR2 YYEEEE, per germline. V lost 4 bases to trimming and J lost 7 bases; unmatched junction nucleotides: 11. The length of the CDR3 is 16 residues.

The J gene is TRBJ2-1, the V gene TRBV4-1; 7 bases line up with TRBD1. V shed 0 bases, J shed 3 bases, and the junction held 5 bases outside the gene matches. Looked up from germline, CDR1 is MGHRA and CDR2 is YSYEKL. This CDR3 has 16 residues. The DNA of the CDR3 is TGCGCCAGCAGCCAAGATTATCCAGGGGGCTACAATGAGCAGTTCTTC. It codes for CASSQDYPGGYNEQFF.

The chain has TRBV9 and TRBJ1-3, with unresolved D. The ends were cut back, 2 bases at V and 2 bases at J, with 8 bases in the middle. There are 14 residues in the CDR3. Germline V lookup: CDR1 SGDLS, CDR2 YYNGEE. CDR3 nucleotide sequence: TGTGCCAGCAGCGTCGAGATCGCTGGAAACACCATATATTTT. It translates to CASSVEIAGNTIYF.

The chain joins TRBV15 to TRBJ1-4; D not resolved. Trimming cost V 1 base and J 7 bases, with 13 bases left between them. The CDR3 extends over 15 amino acids. In germline, CDR1 is LNHNV, CDR2 YYDKDF (reference sequence). The CDR3 here is CATSRGGWMGEKLFF. The CDR3 DNA follows: TGTGCCACCAGCAGAGGAGGGTGGATGGGTGAAAAACTGTTTTTT.

The chain couples TRBV19 to TRBJ2-3; a possible D gene is TRBD2 (7 bases). V lost 5 bases and J lost 0, with 12 bases in between. Germline V gives CDR1 LNHDA, CDR2 SQIVND (reference sequence). The CDR3 is 15 amino acids. The CDR3 coding sequence is TGTGCCAGTAGTGCCCGGGGGGCGAGCACAGATACGCAGTATTTT. It codes for CASSARGASTDTQYF.

J is TRBJ1-6 and V is TRBV14, with D uncertain. This CDR3 has 13 amino acids. Germline V gene lookup returns CDR1 SGHDN and CDR2 FVKESK. V dropped 1 base and J dropped 10 bases, with 8 bases sitting between them. CDR3 in amino acids: CASSQALSSPLHF. The CDR3 DNA is TGTGCCAGCAGCCAAGCCTTAAGCTCACCCCTCCACTTT.

This sequence joins TRBV25-1 and TRBJ2-7; possibly TRBD1 for D (6 bases). With 3 bases removed from V and 2 bases from J, the gap between germline ends came to 8 bases. The CDR3 contains 13 residues. CDR1 and CDR2 (germline): MGHDK, SYGVNS. CDR3 sequence: CASSEGAAYEQYF. In nucleotides, the CDR3 is TGTGCCAGCAGTGAGGGGGCAGCCTACGAGCAGTACTTC.

This chain links TRBV7-9 with TRBJ2-2; D is perhaps TRBD2 (5 bases). There are 13 residues in the CDR3. Per germline, CDR1 SEHNR and CDR2 FQNEAQ (reference sequence). The V and J ends lost 7 bases and 9 bases respectively, with 15 bases between them. CDR3 amino acids: CASNQAGIRELFF. The CDR3 bases are TGTGCCAGCAACCAAGCCGGGATACGGGAGCTGTTTTTT.

As for this clone: This CDR3 is also generated by other DNA sequences in the sample. V usage is TRBV20-1 and J usage is TRBJ1-1; D is unclear. The CDR3 loop spans 11 amino acids. Germline-derived CDR1 and CDR2 are DFQATT and SNEGSKA (reference sequence). With 3 bases removed from V and 4 bases from J, the gap between germline ends came to 6 bases. The CDR3 loop is CSASRGTEAFF. In nucleotides, the CDR3 is TGCAGTGCTAGCCGCGGCACTGAAGCTTTCTTT.

The V gene is TRBV7-8, the J gene TRBJ2-7; 11 bases agree with TRBD2. CDR3 length: 17 residues. The ends lost 0 bases at V and 2 bases at J; junction bases unmatched: 6. Germline V gene sequence: CDR1 SGHVS, CDR2 FQNEAQ. The CDR3 region has the DNA TGTGCCAGCAGCTTAGCCCCCGGACTAGCGGGCCCCTACGAGCAGTACTTC. Its translation: CASSLAPGLAGPYEQYF. Filled out from reference TRBV7-8 and TRBJ2-7, the complete variable domain reads GAGVSQSPRYKVAKRGQDVALRCDPISGHVSLFWYQQALGQGPEFLTYFQNEAQLDKSGLPSDRFFAERPEGSVSTLKIQRTQQEDSAVYLCASSLAPGLAGPYEQYFGPGTRLTVT.